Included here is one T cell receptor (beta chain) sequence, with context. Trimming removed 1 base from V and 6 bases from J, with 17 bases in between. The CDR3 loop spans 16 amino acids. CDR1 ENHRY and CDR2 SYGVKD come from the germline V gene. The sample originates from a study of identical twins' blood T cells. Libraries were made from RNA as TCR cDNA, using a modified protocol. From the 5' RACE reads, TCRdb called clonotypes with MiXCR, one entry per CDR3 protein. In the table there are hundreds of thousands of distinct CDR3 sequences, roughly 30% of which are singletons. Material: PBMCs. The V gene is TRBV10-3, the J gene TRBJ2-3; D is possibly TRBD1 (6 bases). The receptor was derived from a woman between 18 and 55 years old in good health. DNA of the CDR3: TGTGCCATCAGTGAGTTCGGGCAGGGACAAGATGATACGCAGTATTTT. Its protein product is CAISEFGQGQDDTQYF.